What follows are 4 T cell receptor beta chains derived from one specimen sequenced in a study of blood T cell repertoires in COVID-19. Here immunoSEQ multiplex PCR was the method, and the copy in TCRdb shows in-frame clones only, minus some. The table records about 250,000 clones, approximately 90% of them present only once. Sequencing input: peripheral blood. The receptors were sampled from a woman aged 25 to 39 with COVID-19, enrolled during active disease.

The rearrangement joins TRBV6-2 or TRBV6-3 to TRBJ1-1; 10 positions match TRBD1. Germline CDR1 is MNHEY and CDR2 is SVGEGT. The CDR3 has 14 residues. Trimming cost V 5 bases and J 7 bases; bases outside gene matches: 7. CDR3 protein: CASSTGQGVNEAFF. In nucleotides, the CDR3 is TGTGCCAGCAGTACTGGACAGGGGGTGAATGAAGCTTTCTTT.

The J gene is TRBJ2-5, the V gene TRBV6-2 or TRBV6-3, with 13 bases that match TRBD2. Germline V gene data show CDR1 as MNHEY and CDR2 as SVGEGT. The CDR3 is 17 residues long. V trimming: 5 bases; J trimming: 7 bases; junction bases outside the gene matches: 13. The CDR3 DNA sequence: TGTGCCAGCAGTACACCTCCCGGACTAGCGGGAGTGAGGACCCAGTACTTC. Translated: CASSTPPGLAGVRTQYF.

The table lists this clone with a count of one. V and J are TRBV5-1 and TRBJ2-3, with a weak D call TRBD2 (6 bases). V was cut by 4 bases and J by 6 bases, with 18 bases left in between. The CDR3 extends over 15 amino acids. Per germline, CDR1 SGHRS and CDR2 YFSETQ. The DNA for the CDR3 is TGCGCCAGCAGCCGTAGCCGGGAGCTAAGGGATACGCAGTATTTT. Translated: CASSRSRELRDTQYF.

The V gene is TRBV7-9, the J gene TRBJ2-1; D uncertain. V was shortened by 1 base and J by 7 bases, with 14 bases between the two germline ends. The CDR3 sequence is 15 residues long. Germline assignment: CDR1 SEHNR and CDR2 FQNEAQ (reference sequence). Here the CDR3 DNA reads TGTGCCAGCAGCTTAGTTCTGGGCAACTGGAATGAGCAGTTCTTC. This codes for CASSLVLGNWNEQFF.